Listed here are 4 T cell receptor beta chains from one sample, sequenced in a study of blood T cells in healthy people across ages. With a J-beta primer mix and a sample-barcoded 5' primer, a second PCR ran roughly 6 to 11 cycles. TCRdb independently ran MiXCR on the 5' RACE reads; one entry per CDR3 protein. This sample has around 1,000,000 distinct CDR3 sequences, with about 25% found just once. The sample was also linked to a second study, of T cells of mothers and their children.

The sequencing input was blood. These receptors originate from a girl aged 2 to 10 in good health.

This clonotype appeared once. The genes are TRBV5-1 and TRBJ2-1; TRBD1 matches 11 bases. TRBJ2-7 explains the end of the DNA better; the J call may be wrong. Per the germline V gene, CDR1 is SGHRS and CDR2 is YFSETQ. The CDR3 is 19 residues long. The CDR3 DNA is TGCGCCAGCAGCCTGCAGTCGGGACAGGGGGGCTCATACCCCTACGAGCAGTACTTC. Its protein is CASSLQSGQGGSYPYEQYF.

The chain recombines TRBV7-3 with TRBJ1-1; D is unresolved. CDR1 is SGHTA and CDR2 is FQGTGA in the germline V gene. There are 13 residues in the CDR3. Trimming took off 1 base at V and 5 bases at J, with 8 bases between the two ends. CDR3 DNA sequence: TGTGCCAGCAGCTTAATGGGAACTACTGAAGCTTTCTTT. This sequence encodes CASSLMGTTEAFF.

This chain connects TRBV7-6 to TRBJ1-2; 9 bases line up with TRBD1. The junction had 11 bases not matched to a gene; V was cut back by 5 bases and J by 7 bases. The germline V gene encodes CDR1 SGHVS and CDR2 FNYEAQ. The CDR3 totals 15 residues. The chain's CDR3 is CASSLYEQGASGYTF. The CDR3 bases are TGTGCCAGCAGCCTCTACGAACAGGGGGCGAGTGGCTACACCTTC. The variable domain in full, with the rest retrieved from reference TRBV7-6 and TRBJ1-2, is GAGVSQSPRYKVTKRGQDVALRCDPISGHVSLYWYRQALGQGPEFLTYFNYEAQQDKSGLPNDRFSAERPEGSISTLTIQRTEQRDSAMYRCASSLYEQGASGYTFGSGTRLTVV.

The J gene is TRBJ1-1, the V gene TRBV7-9; D possibly corresponds to TRBD1 (6 bases). This CDR3 is built from 15 residues. Germline CDR1 reads SEHNR; CDR2 reads FQNEAQ (reference sequence). The V end was cut by 3 bases, the J end by 1 base, with 12 bases between. The CDR3 coding sequence is TGTGCCAGCAGCTTGCACAGGGATCCGAACACTGAAGCTTTCTTT. Translation: CASSLHRDPNTEAFF. Drawing the rest from reference TRBV7-9 and TRBJ1-1, the complete variable domain is DTGVSQNPRHKITKRGQNVTFRCDPISEHNRLYWYRQTLGQGPEFLTYFQNEAQLEKSRLLSDRFSAERPKGSFSTLEIQRTEQGDSAMYLCASSLHRDPNTEAFFGQGTRLTVV.